This T cell receptor (beta chain) emerged from a study of blood T cell repertoires in COVID-19. Authors' methods: Amplification from reference gene primers served as the basis for estimated nucleated cell counts. The repertoire was sequenced with immunoSEQ multiplex PCR; TCRdb's copy has only in-frame clones and lacks some. V, J and clone size are taken as reported in that table, and D and trimming were inferred from the DNA itself. The sample lists some 140,000 clones, around nine tenths seen once, with around 18% in the top ten. Sequencing was carried out using peripheral blood. The TCR originated in a man aged 50-59 years with active or convalescent COVID-19.

The CDR3 loop is CASSLGTSGVYNEQFF. CDR3 nucleotides: TGCGCCAGCAGCTTGGGGACTAGCGGGGTGTACAATGAGCAGTTCTTC. J is TRBJ2-1 and V is TRBV5-1; 12 nucleotides match TRBD2. J was trimmed by 4 bases and V by 0 bases; bases with no gene match: 2. The CDR3 consists of 16 residues. Looked up from germline, CDR1 is SGHRS and CDR2 is YFSETQ.